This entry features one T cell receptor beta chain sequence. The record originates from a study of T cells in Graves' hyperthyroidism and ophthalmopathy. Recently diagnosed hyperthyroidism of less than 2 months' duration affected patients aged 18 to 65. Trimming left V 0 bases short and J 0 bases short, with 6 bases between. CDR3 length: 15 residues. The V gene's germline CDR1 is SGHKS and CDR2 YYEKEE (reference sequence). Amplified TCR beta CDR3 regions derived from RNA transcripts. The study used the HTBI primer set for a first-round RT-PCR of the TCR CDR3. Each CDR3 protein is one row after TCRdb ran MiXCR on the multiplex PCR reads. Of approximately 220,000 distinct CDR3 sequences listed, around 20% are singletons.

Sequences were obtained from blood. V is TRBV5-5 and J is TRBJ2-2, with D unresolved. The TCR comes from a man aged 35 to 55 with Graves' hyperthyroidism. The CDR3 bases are TGTGCCAGCAGCTTGGTTCAGGCGAACACCGGGGAGCTGTTTTTT. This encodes CASSLVQANTGELFF.